This T cell receptor beta chain was identified during a study of T cells in tuberculosis. As regards this clone: The antigen remains unidentified.

CDR3 length: 15 residues. The V gene end was trimmed by 3 bases and the J gene end by 7 bases; junction bases not matched to a gene: 6. CDR1 and CDR2 (germline): SNHLY, FYNNEI. Overall study findings and caveats: Active tuberculosis patients had shorter CDR3-alpha; the beta difference was nonsignificant.

Latent tuberculosis screening used tuberculin skin test and IGRA at entry. Method: immunoSEQ multiplex PCR; TCRdb's copy keeps in-frame clones and lacks some. The table has roughly 29,000 clones, more than 85% seen once. This TCR derives from a donor between 10 and 35 years old with latent tuberculosis or without tuberculosis infection. The chain carries TRBV2 and TRBJ2-4; 10 bases agree with TRBD2. Specimen: PBMCs. This CDR3 is CASSESSGSANIQYF. CDR3 coding DNA: TGTGCCAGCAGTGAGTCTAGCGGGAGTGCGAACATTCAGTACTTC.